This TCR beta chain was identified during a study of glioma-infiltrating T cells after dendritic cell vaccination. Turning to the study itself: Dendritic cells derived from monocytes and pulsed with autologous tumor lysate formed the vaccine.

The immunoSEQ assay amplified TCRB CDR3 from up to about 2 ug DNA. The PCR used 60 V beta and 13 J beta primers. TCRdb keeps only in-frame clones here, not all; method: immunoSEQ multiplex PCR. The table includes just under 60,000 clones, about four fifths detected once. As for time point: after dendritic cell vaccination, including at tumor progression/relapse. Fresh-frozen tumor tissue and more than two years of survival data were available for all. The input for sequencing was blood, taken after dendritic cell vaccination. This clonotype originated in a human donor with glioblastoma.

The CDR3 sequence is CASSALRVPGELFF. The CDR3 DNA sequence: TGTGCCAGCAGCGCCCTTCGCGTCCCCGGGGAGCTGTTTTTT. The chain links TRBV9 to TRBJ2-2; D is unclear. Trimming took off 3 bases at V and 6 bases at J, with 12 bases between the two ends. Germline assignment: CDR1 SGDLS and CDR2 YYNGEE. There are 14 residues in the CDR3.